One sample yielded the 14 T cell receptor beta chains listed below, sequenced in a study of shared clonotypes between healthy human individuals. Only in-frame clones appear in the TCRdb table, and some are missing; sequencing was by immunoSEQ multiplex PCR. Among roughly 890,000 clones listed, 80% to 95% were seen once. CD8 cells regarded as naive lacked CD45RO, were positively chosen for CCR7, and omitted terminally differentiated effector memory CD45RA+ cells. The sequenced material came from naive CD8+ T cells sorted from blood. The receptors come from a man younger than 45 in good health.

Comment on this clone: Other nucleotide sequences in the sample specify the same CDR3. V is TRBV7-9 and J is TRBJ2-1; D may match TRBD1 or TRBD2 (5 bases each). The CDR3 runs 15 residues. CDR1 is SEHNR and CDR2 is FQNEAQ in the germline V gene (reference sequence). Trimming stripped 4 bases from V and 4 bases from J, with 14 bases between. The CDR3 spells CASSSSGRGYNEQFF. CDR3 bases: TGTGCCAGCAGCTCCTCAGGGAGAGGGTACAATGAGCAGTTCTTC.

The rearrangement uses TRBV27 and TRBJ2-1; possibly TRBD2 for D (5 bases). The CDR3 loop spans 14 amino acids. V lost 0 bases and J 6 bases, leaving 9 bases between the germline ends. CDR1 and CDR2 from the germline V gene are MNHEY and SMNVEV (reference sequence). In nucleotides, the CDR3 is TGTGCCAGCAGTTTATCGATGGCGGGCAATGAGCAGTTCTTC. Translated: CASSLSMAGNEQFF.

The count of this clone is one. V usage is TRBV7-9 and J usage is TRBJ1-1; D remains unclear. The CDR3 has 13 residues. The V gene lost 0 bases and the J gene lost 6 bases, with 8 bases spanning the gap. Germline V lookup: CDR1 SEHNR, CDR2 FQNEAQ (reference sequence). The CDR3 protein is CASSLATLAEAFF. For the CDR3, the DNA is TGTGCCAGCAGCTTAGCGACCCTCGCTGAAGCTTTCTTT.

The chain carries TRBV19 and TRBJ2-1, with a possible D match to TRBD2 (6 bases). V lost 3 bases and J 12 bases, leaving 12 bases between the germline ends. CDR3 length: 12 amino acids. The germline CDR1 and CDR2 sequences are LNHDA and SQIVND (reference sequence). CDR3: CASSMGGDRQFF. The CDR3, as DNA: TGTGCCAGTAGTATGGGCGGGGATAGGCAGTTCTTC.

The CDR3 DNA follows: TGCAGCGTTGACGAAACCTGGCGGGGGGGCAATGAGCAGTTCTTC. Translated: CSVDETWRGGNEQFF. The rearrangement links TRBV29-1 to TRBJ2-1, with 9 bases aligning to TRBD2. Looked up from germline, CDR1 is SQVTM and CDR2 is ANQGSEA. The V segment lost 3 bases and the J segment 6 bases; nucleotides outside the gene matches: 9. The CDR3 has 15 amino acids.

This clone has just one count. Different DNA sequences within this sample yield the same CDR3. The genes are TRBV9 and TRBJ2-5; possible D gene TRBD2, 6 bases. CDR1 and CDR2 from the germline V gene are SGDLS and YYNGEE. CDR3 size: 15 residues. Between the trimmed V and J ends, which lost 0 bases and 1 base, there was a span of 10 bases. The CDR3, as DNA: TGTGCCAGCAGCGTAGGAGGGACTTCCCAAGAGACCCAGTACTTC. As protein: CASSVGGTSQETQYF.

The chain has TRBV6-1 and TRBJ2-5, with D tentatively TRBD2 (5 bases). CDR1 and CDR2 (germline): MNHNS, SASEGT. Between the trimmed V and J ends, which lost 8 bases and 0 bases, there was a span of 13 bases. This CDR3 region has 14 residues. The CDR3 bases are TGTGCCAGCTCCGAAGCGGTGTACCAAGAGACCCAGTACTTC. Its protein is CASSEAVYQETQYF.

The rearrangement links TRBV5-5 to TRBJ2-5; D gene uncertain. Germline V gene lookup returns CDR1 SGHKS and CDR2 YYEKEE (reference sequence). The CDR3 loop spans 16 amino acids. V lost 0 bases to trimming and J lost 0 bases, with 12 bases between them. The CDR3 here is CASSLGRTPYQETQYF. CDR3 in DNA: TGTGCCAGCAGCTTGGGCCGTACACCGTACCAAGAGACCCAGTACTTC. The full variable domain, in which reference TRBV5-5 and TRBJ2-5 provide the parts outside the CDR3, is DAGVTQSPTHLIKTRGQQVTLRCSPISGHKSVSWYQQVLGQGPQFIFQYYEKEERGRGNFPDRFSARQFPNYSSELNVNALLLGDSALYLCASSLGRTPYQETQYFGPGTRLLVL.

In DNA, the CDR3 is TGTGCCAGTAGAGGGGGAACGTCCTATGGCTACACCTTC. Translation gives CASRGGTSYGYTF. V is TRBV19 and J is TRBJ1-2; TRBD1 might be the D (6 bases). V lost 6 bases and J lost 4, with 12 bases in between. This CDR3 is built from 13 residues. CDR1 and CDR2 from the germline V gene are LNHDA and SQIVND (reference sequence).

A note on this clone: At one end, the junction sequence differs from germline, possibly due to a read error. This chain connects TRBV28 to TRBJ2-7, with TRBD1 identical over 7 bases. From germline, CDR1 is MDHEN and CDR2 SYDVKM. The CDR3 is 13 residues long. The CDR3 DNA reads TGTGCCAGCAGTTTCCGAATTGGGGACAGCCCCGACTTC. Translating gives CASSFRIGDSPDF.

The chain is built from TRBV28 and TRBJ2-1; 10 bases map to TRBD1. With V trimmed by 6 bases and J by 0 bases, 2 bases remained unmatched. Per the germline V gene, CDR1 is MDHEN and CDR2 is SYDVKM. CDR3 size: 15 residues. The chain's CDR3 is CASRDRGSSYNEQFF. CDR3 bases: TGTGCCAGCAGGGACAGGGGGTCCTCCTACAATGAGCAGTTCTTC.

V and J are TRBV6-1 and TRBJ2-1, with D uncertain. The CDR3 consists of 13 residues. V lost 7 bases and J lost 14, with 21 bases in between. CDR1 and CDR2 from the germline V gene are MNHNS and SASEGT. CDR3 in DNA: TGTGCCAGCACGGCCCCGGTAGGCGTGATAAAGTTCTTC. It specifies CASTAPVGVIKFF.

This rearrangement joins TRBV19 to TRBJ1-4; D uncertain. The CDR3 loop spans 14 amino acids. Trimming shortened V by 4 bases and J by 7 bases, and 13 bases separated the two germline ends. The germline CDR1 and CDR2 sequences are LNHDA and SQIVND (reference sequence). The CDR3 region has the DNA TGTGCCAGTAGTACCGTGGGAGGAAGTGAAAAACTGTTTTTT. Protein sequence: CASSTVGGSEKLFF.

The chain is built from TRBV19 and TRBJ1-5; TRBD1 aligns across 7 bases. Germline CDR1 and CDR2: LNHDA and SQIVND (reference sequence). The V gene end was trimmed by 7 bases and the J gene end by 0 bases; junction bases not matched to a gene: 12. This CDR3 region has 17 residues. CDR3 residues: CASNPGQRLDSNQPQHF. The CDR3 bases are TGTGCCAGTAATCCGGGACAGAGACTTGATAGCAATCAGCCCCAGCATTTT.